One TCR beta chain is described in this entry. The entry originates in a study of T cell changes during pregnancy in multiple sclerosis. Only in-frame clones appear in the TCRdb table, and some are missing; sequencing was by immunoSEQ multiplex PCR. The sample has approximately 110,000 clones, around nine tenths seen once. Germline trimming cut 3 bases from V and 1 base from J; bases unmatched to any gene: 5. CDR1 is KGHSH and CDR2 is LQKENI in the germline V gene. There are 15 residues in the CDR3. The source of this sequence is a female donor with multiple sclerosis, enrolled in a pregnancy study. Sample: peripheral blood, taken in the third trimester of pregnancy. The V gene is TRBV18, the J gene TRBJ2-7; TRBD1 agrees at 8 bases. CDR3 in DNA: TGTGCCAGCTCACCTGGACAGGGTAGATCCTACGAGCAGTACTTC. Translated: CASSPGQGRSYEQYF.